The 8 T cell receptor beta chains in this list originate from one sample, sequenced in a study of identical twins. Using its own MiXCR run on the 5' RACE reads, TCRdb lists one record per CDR3 protein. The sample holds hundreds of thousands of distinct CDR3 sequences; about 20% are singletons and the top ten take around 14%. The same sample was also used in a study of T cells expressing NK-cell markers.

Sequenced input: PBMCs. Source of these receptors: a woman under 30 in good health.

The chain has TRBV12-3 or TRBV12-4 and TRBJ2-3, with D perhaps TRBD1 (6 bases). The V end lost 3 bases, the J end lost 6 bases, and 19 bases lay between the germline ends. The CDR3 totals 16 residues. CDR3 DNA sequence: TGTGCCAGCAGTTTTTACAGGGACCGTCCAGGGGATACGCAGTATTTT. Translating gives CASSFYRDRPGDTQYF.

The rearrangement links TRBV19 to TRBJ2-1, with D unclear. Trimming removed 1 base at V and 3 bases at J, with 7 bases between. Per germline, CDR1 LNHDA and CDR2 SQIVND (reference sequence). This CDR3 contains 14 residues. DNA for the CDR3: TGTGCCAGTAGTATAGTAGGGTTCTACAATGAGCAGTTCTTC. The encoded protein is CASSIVGFYNEQFF.

This clonotype was seen a few times. The chain uses TRBV4-2 and TRBJ2-1; the D is unclear. Germline loops: CDR1 LGHNA, CDR2 YNFKEQ. V lost 3 bases, J lost 8 bases, and 8 bases lay in between. This CDR3 has 12 amino acids. CDR3 region: CASSQSKDEQFF. In DNA form, the CDR3 reads TGTGCCAGCAGCCAGTCGAAAGATGAGCAGTTCTTC.

V is TRBV7-6 and J is TRBJ2-1; possibly TRBD2 for D (6 bases). Germline V lookup: CDR1 SGHVS, CDR2 FNYEAQ. This CDR3 has 16 amino acids. The germline V and J ends were trimmed by 2 bases and 0 bases, with 11 bases remaining between them. The CDR3 loop reads CASSLSGGTSYNEQFF. DNA for the CDR3: TGTGCCAGCAGCTTATCGGGCGGGACCTCCTACAATGAGCAGTTCTTC.

This chain links TRBV14 with TRBJ1-2; 7 bases are shared with TRBD1. Trimming removed 4 bases from V and 0 bases from J; junction bases left unmatched: 5. Germline CDR1 is SGHDN and CDR2 is FVKESK. The CDR3 extends over 15 amino acids. This chain's CDR3 is CASSLVTGANYGYTF. The CDR3 coding sequence is TGTGCCAGCAGCCTCGTAACAGGGGCTAACTATGGCTACACCTTC.

Concerning this clonotype itself: At one end the junction does not follow the germline gene, possibly because of a read error. The chain recombines TRBV12-3 or TRBV12-4 with TRBJ2-7; weak D call: TRBD1 (6 bases). CDR3 length: 17 residues. The CDR3 nucleotides read TGTGCCATCAGTTTTTCTGTCGGGCAGGGGATCTCCTACGAGCAGTACTTC. Protein product: CAISFSVGQGISYEQYF.

The J gene is TRBJ2-3, the V gene TRBV6-1; the match to TRBD2 covers 7 bases. V dropped 6 bases and J dropped 4; count of bases not matched to a gene: 19. This CDR3 is built from 18 residues. Looked up from germline, CDR1 is MNHNS and CDR2 is SASEGT. CDR3 sequence (DNA): TGTGCCAGCAGGAGGAATTTGAGGGAGGGCCCGAGGGCAGATACGCAGTATTTT. It is translated as CASRRNLREGPRADTQYF.

The gene calls are TRBV7-2 and TRBJ2-7; 15 nucleotides match TRBD2. Germline V gene lookup returns CDR1 SGHTA and CDR2 FQGNSA. V shed 1 base, J shed 5 bases, and the junction held 0 bases outside the gene matches. This CDR3 spans 15 amino acids. The DNA of the CDR3 is TGTGCCAGCAGCTTAGGGACTAGCGGGAGGGACGAGCAGTACTTC. It translates to CASSLGTSGRDEQYF. Complete variable domain (other parts from reference TRBV7-2 and TRBJ2-7): GAGVSQSPSNKVTEKGKDVELRCDPISGHTALYWYRQSLGQGLEFLIYFQGNSAPDKSGLPSDRFSAERTGGSVSTLTIQRTQQEDSAVYLCASSLGTSGRDEQYFGPGTRLTVT.